Sequencing of this TCR beta chain was carried out in a study of blood T cell repertoires in COVID-19. Study summary: PBMCs, B-cell-depleted T cells, or T cells provided the cDNA or gDNA that made up the material.

As processed by the authors: Estimates of nucleated cell counts were drawn from the amplification of reference gene primers. The data were produced by immunoSEQ multiplex PCR, yet TCRdb's version contains in-frame clones alone and is incomplete. V, J and clone size reflect that table, while D and trimming were determined from the DNA. Among almost 350,000 clones listed, about nine tenths were seen once. The V gene's germline CDR1 is MNHNY and CDR2 SVGAGI (reference sequence). This CDR3 contains 13 residues. The V end was cut by 6 bases, the J end by 3 bases, with 11 bases between. Patients of the Seattle cohort, enrolled during active infection, were followed longitudinally.

Sequences were obtained from peripheral blood. The rearrangement joins TRBV6-6 to TRBJ1-1; possibly TRBD1 for D (5 bases). The sequence came from a woman aged 55-70 years with COVID-19, enrolled during active disease. The CDR3 sequence: CASRSRVDTEAFF. CDR3 nucleotides: TGTGCCAGCAGGAGCAGGGTAGACACTGAAGCTTTCTTT.